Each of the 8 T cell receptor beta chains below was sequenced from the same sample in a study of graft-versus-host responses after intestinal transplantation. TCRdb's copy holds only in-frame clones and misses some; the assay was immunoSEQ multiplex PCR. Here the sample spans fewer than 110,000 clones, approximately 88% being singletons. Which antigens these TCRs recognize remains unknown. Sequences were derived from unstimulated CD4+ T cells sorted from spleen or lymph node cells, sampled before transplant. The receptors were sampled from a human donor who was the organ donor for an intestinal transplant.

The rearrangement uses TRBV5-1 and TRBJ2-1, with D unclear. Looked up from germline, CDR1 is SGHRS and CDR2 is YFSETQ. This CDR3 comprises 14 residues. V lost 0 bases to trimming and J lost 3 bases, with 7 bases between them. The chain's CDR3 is CASSLGSIYNEQFF. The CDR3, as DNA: TGCGCCAGCAGCTTGGGATCAATCTACAATGAGCAGTTCTTC.

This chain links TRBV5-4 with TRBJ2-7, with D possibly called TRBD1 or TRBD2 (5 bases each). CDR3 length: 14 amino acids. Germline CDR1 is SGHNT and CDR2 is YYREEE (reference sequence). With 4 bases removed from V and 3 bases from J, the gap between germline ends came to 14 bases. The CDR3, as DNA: TGTGCCAGCAGCCCCGGGACGAGACTCTACGAGCAGTACTTC. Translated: CASSPGTRLYEQYF.

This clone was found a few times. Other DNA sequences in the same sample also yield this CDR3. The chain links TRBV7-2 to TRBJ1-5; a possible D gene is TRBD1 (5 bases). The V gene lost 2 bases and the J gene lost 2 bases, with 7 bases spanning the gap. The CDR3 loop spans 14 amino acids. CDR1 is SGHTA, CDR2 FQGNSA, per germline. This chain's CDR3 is CASSLQGGNQPQHF. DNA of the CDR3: TGTGCCAGCAGCTTACAGGGTGGCAATCAGCCCCAGCATTTT.

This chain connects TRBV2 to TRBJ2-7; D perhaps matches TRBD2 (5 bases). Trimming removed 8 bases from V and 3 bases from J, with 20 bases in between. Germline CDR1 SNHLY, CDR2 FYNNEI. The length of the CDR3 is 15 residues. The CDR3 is CASGPISANNYEQYF. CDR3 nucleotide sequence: TGTGCCAGCGGGCCCATTAGCGCTAACAACTACGAGCAGTACTTC.

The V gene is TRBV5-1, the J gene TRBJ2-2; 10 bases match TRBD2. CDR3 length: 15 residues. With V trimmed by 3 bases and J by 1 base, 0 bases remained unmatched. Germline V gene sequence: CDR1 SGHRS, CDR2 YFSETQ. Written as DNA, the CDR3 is TGCGCCAGCAGCTGGACTAGCGGGAACACCGGGGAGCTGTTTTTT. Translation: CASSWTSGNTGELFF.

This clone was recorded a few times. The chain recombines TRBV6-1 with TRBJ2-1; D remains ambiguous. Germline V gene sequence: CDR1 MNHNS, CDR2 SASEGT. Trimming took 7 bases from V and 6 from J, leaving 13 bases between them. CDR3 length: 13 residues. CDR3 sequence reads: CASIYSLGNEQFF. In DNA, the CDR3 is TGTGCCAGCATATACAGCCTTGGCAATGAGCAGTTCTTC.

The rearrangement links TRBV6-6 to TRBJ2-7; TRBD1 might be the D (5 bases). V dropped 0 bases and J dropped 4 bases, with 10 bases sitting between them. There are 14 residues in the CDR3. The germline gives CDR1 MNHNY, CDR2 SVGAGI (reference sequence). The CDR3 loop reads CASSYSGPPYEQYF. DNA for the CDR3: TGTGCCAGCAGTTACTCGGGGCCCCCTTACGAGCAGTACTTC.

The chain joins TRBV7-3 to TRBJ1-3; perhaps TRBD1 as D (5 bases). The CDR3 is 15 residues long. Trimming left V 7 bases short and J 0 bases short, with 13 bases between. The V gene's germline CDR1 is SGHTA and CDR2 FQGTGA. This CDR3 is CASIAWGPSGNTIYF. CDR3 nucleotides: TGTGCCAGCATAGCCTGGGGACCCTCTGGAAACACCATATATTTT.